These 8 T cell receptor beta chains were all obtained from the same sample, sequenced in a study of T-cell memory formation after mild COVID-19 (dated by TCRdb to the early 2020s). The receptor library was made with 5' RACE. Sequencing was carried out with an Illumina NovaSeq 6000. TCRdb redid the processing of the public reads, applying fastp at Q25 and MiXCR, and retained in-frame beta chains. Each CDR3 protein appears once, grouped with its most common genes and DNA. This sample holds roughly 370,000 distinct CDR3 sequences; roughly 15% were observed only once. Roughly 21% of the sample goes to the ten largest clones. Sample: PBMCs or a T cell subset sorted from them (not recorded which). Receptor source: a man younger than 35 who had mild COVID-19 (a few samples of this study predate the infection). The sample titles of this study are shuffled in the database, so cell type and time point are left out; the donor was told from shared clones.

This clonotype was observed at least ten times. The genes are TRBV28 and TRBJ2-7; D is undetermined. Germline values: CDR1 MDHEN, CDR2 SYDVKM. Trimming cost V 4 bases and J 3 bases, with 4 bases left between them. The CDR3 covers 11 residues. The CDR3 coding sequence is TGTGCCAGCAGTTCTCTCTACGAGCAGTACGTC. Its translation: CASSSLYEQYV.

The rearrangement uses TRBV9 and TRBJ2-1; D tentatively reads TRBD1 or TRBD2 (5 bases each). V was cut by 6 bases and J by 3 bases, with 10 bases left in between. The CDR3 consists of 13 residues. CDR1 SGDLS and CDR2 YYNGEE come from the germline V gene. The CDR3 nucleotides read TGTGCCAGCAAGGGAGACAGCTACAATGAGCAGTTCTTC. It codes for CASKGDSYNEQFF. Full variable domain (missing parts from reference TRBV9 and TRBJ2-1): DSGVTQTPKHLITATGQRVTLRCSPRSGDLSVYWYQQSLDQGLQFLIQYYNGEERAKGNILERFSAQQFPDLHSELNLSSLELGDSALYFCASKGDSYNEQFFGPGTRLTVL.

This clonotype has only a few counts. The gene calls are TRBV12-5 and TRBJ2-2; 8 bases line up with TRBD1. This CDR3 contains 15 residues. J was trimmed by 3 bases and V by 5 bases; bases with no gene match: 5. Germline V gives CDR1 LGHNT, CDR2 FRNRAP. CDR3 loop: CASGPGQGYTGELFF. The DNA for the CDR3 is TGTGCTAGTGGTCCCGGACAGGGTTACACCGGGGAGCTGTTTTTT.

This clonotype was counted a few times. The CDR3 loop reads CASSQEWQGADNSPLHF. CDR3 bases: TGTGCCAGCAGCCAAGAATGGCAGGGGGCGGATAATTCACCCCTCCACTTT. The V and J genes are TRBV4-2 and TRBJ1-6, with 8 bases that match TRBD1. Germline V gene sequence: CDR1 LGHNA, CDR2 YNFKEQ. CDR3 size: 17 residues. V gave up 0 bases and J gave up 5 bases; unmatched junction bases: 6.

This clonotype was counted between two and nine times. The chain couples TRBV7-3 to TRBJ2-3; TRBD1 is a possible D gene (5 bases). The CDR3 is 14 residues long. Trimming shortened V by 2 bases and J by 5 bases, and 11 bases separated the two germline ends. Germline assignment: CDR1 SGHTA and CDR2 FQGTGA. The CDR3 sequence is CASSLLGLGDTQYF. The DNA for the CDR3 is TGTGCCAGCAGCTTACTGGGGCTTGGAGATACGCAGTATTTT.

This clonotype has more than one count but fewer than ten. This rearrangement joins TRBV25-1 to TRBJ2-5; D not resolved. V was clipped by 6 bases and J by 4 bases, with 12 bases between them. Germline CDR1 is MGHDK and CDR2 is SYGVNS. This CDR3 contains 13 residues. The CDR3 loop is CASREEVLETQYF. The CDR3 nucleotides read TGTGCCAGCAGAGAAGAGGTGTTAGAGACCCAGTACTTC.

The chain carries TRBV6-2 or TRBV6-3 and TRBJ2-7, with a weak D call TRBD1 (5 bases). Germline CDR1 reads MNHEY; CDR2 reads SVGEGT. The CDR3 consists of 11 residues. V shed 4 bases and J shed 11 bases, with 12 bases lying between them. CDR3 bases: TGTGCCAGCAGTTTCGACAGAACGGAGTACTTC. The encoded protein is CASSFDRTEYF.

This clonotype occurred a few times. The chain carries TRBV28 and TRBJ2-5; D ambiguous. CDR1 and CDR2 from the germline V gene are MDHEN and SYDVKM. There are 12 residues in the CDR3. V was trimmed by 6 bases and J by 1 base, leaving 6 bases between them. The CDR3 reads CASRGSQETQYF. DNA for the CDR3: TGTGCCAGCAGAGGCAGCCAAGAGACCCAGTACTTC.